This TCR beta chain is drawn from a study of T cell responses to AZD1222 COVID-19 vaccine (dated by TCRdb to the early 2020s). Context from the whole study: A total of 230 to 250 trial participants underwent TCR sequencing, of whom 207 had received two doses of AZD1222 and some 25 had received two doses of the MenACWY control vaccine. Enrollment into the trials was organized by age into subgroups of 18-55, 56-69 and 70-plus years, and those subgroups contained about 160, 30 and 59 TCR-sequenced participants, respectively.

Overall results and qualifications from the work: After two AZD1222 doses, both the breadth and the depth of spike-specific TCRs were significantly higher than at day 0 and than in MenACWY recipients. Because no day 14 peak-response samples were available, repertoires were characterized only after the peak T cell response. Vaccine-associated CD4 TCRs spanned the whole spike protein, with dominant responses in regions 160-218 and 743-854. In the small 56-69-year group, the increase in depth fell short of significance, most likely because of low power. Participants were mostly white British, with more females than males. The authors suggested clonal diversity may have been underestimated. Epitopes outside the regions mutated in the B.1.351 and B.1.1.7 variants were reportedly recognized by nearly half of the unique spike-specific TCRs. Conclusions about previously exposed vaccinees were limited because only 5 or 6 AZD1222 recipients were SARS-CoV-2 seropositive at baseline.

The CDR3 regions of human TCRbeta chains were analyzed by immunosequencing. Under the source paper's analysis protocol: TCRs in the repertoires were matched against a reference library of SARS-CoV-2-specific TCRs that had been generated with the MIRA antigen-specificity platform. Breadth was defined as the fraction of unique TCRs that were SARS-CoV-2-associated. Depth was defined as the fraction of total T cells that were SARS-CoV-2-associated. Each spike-specific TCR was assigned to its reactive spike region and to a CD4 or CD8 class using the MIRA data. Log10-transformed breadth and depth values were compared by one-way ANOVA with Sidak's multiple comparisons tests. In TCRdb, the immuneACCESS table is reduced to in-frame sequences with V and J assigned. These tables do not hold every clone; where another copy was compared, an unresolved V gene accounts for under half, and the others remain unexplained. D and trimming were read from the DNA, whereas the V and J calls and clone size are those reported in that table. In this sample the table shows 90,000 to 110,000 clones, about 91% of which occur a single time. Roughly 45% of the sample is in the top ten clones.

The junction shows trimming of 3 bases on V and 2 bases on J, and the gene matches do not reach 4 bases of it. Inclusive of the bounding cysteine and phenylalanine, the CDR3 is 16 residues long. CDR3 DNA only is kept here, 48 bases in frame from base 1. As encoded in the germline V gene, CDR1 is KGHDR while CDR2 is SFDVKD. About this clone: Which antigen it targets is not known. Within one base of it there is no much larger clone, and no base qualities were kept.

According to the study, the label for this sample's time point signals: about 28 days (+/-7) after the second vaccine dose. AZD1222 recipients with second doses at about 4 weeks or about 12 weeks were pooled, because spike-specific TCR depth and breadth did not differ between schedules. Vaccinee samples came from UK trials COV001 and COV002, including a single-blind randomized controlled phase 2/3 trial of AZD1222 (ChAdOx1 nCoV-19) in healthy adults. Trial participant PBMC samples were collected at day 0 and day 28 after the second dose for TCRbeta chain sequencing. Here the chain combines TRBV24-1 and TRBJ1-5, and 9 junction bases match TRBD1. The sample here was peripheral blood, taken 28 days after the second AZD1222 dose. The clonotype originates from an adult who received the AZD1222 COVID-19 vaccine. The nucleotides read TGTGCCACCAGTGATGTACAGGGGGCCGGCAATCAGCCCCAGCATTTT. Its product reads: CATSDVQGAGNQPQHF.